This TCR beta chain was identified in a study of T cells in Graves' hyperthyroidism and ophthalmopathy. The V gene end was trimmed by 2 bases and the J gene end by 7 bases; junction bases not matched to a gene: 12. Germline loops: CDR1 SGHRS, CDR2 YFSETQ. The CDR3 sequence is 17 residues long. Template material for amplifying TCR beta CDR3 regions consisted of RNA transcripts. An initial round of RT-PCR targeting the TCR CDR3 relied on the HTBI primer set. A single record per CDR3 protein comes from TCRdb applying MiXCR to the multiplex PCR reads. The sample lists hundreds of thousands of distinct CDR3 sequences; around 15% were seen once. This clonotype has ten or more counts.

This chain connects TRBV5-1 to TRBJ2-1, with 10 bases matching TRBD2. Material for sequencing was blood. The receptor was isolated from a woman aged 25-40 years with Graves' hyperthyroidism. CDR3 nucleotides: TGCGCCAGCAGCTTAAATTTCGGGACTAGCGCCCGAAATGAGCAGTTCTTC. Amino acid sequence: CASSLNFGTSARNEQFF.